Sequencing of this T cell receptor beta chain was carried out in a study of blood T cell repertoires in COVID-19. Study as a whole: Samples came from the United States, Italy and Spain, spanning acute and convalescent COVID-19.

Clones were read by immunoSEQ multiplex PCR, and TCRdb kept only the in-frame ones, dropping some. The data contain over 150,000 clones, roughly four fifths of them seen just once; the ten biggest clones take up roughly 7.1%. This clone has only a few counts. The germline V gene has CDR1 SNHLY and CDR2 FYNNEI. The CDR3 length is 13 residues. Losses at the gene ends were 8 bases for V and 7 bases for J; bases not matched to a gene: 8. The chain employs TRBV2 and TRBJ1-5; 7 nucleotides align to TRBD1. The sequence derives from a human donor in a cohort sampled during active COVID-19. The source material was peripheral blood. CDR3 region: CASDDRVSQPQHF. CDR3 nucleotide sequence: TGTGCCAGCGACGACAGGGTTTCCCAGCCCCAGCATTTT.